This T cell receptor (beta chain) was sequenced in a study of cytomegalovirus exposure and HLA in healthy donors. Points from the study as a whole: In terms of immune exposure information, only CMV serostatus was available. The authors judged a highly shared variant cluster likely a sequencing artifact.

The CDR3 has 13 amino acids. V was trimmed by 7 bases and J by 1 base, leaving 11 bases between them. Looked up from germline, CDR1 is MNHNS and CDR2 is SASEGT. Donors counted as nominally healthy when sampled, yet unrecorded immune exposures were likely. As concerns this clone: Its antigen is unidentified.

In the PCR, 60 Vbeta and 13 Jbeta primers were used. Here immunoSEQ multiplex PCR was the method, and the copy in TCRdb shows in-frame clones only, minus some. The table records approximately 79,000 clones, around 68% of them present only once. The sequence derives from a man in his forties in good health and CMV-seropositive. The chain has TRBV6-1 and TRBJ2-7, with no clear D. Sequencing was carried out using PBMCs. The CDR3 loop is CASTAEASYEQYF. The CDR3 region has the DNA TGTGCCAGCACCGCGGAAGCGTCCTACGAGCAGTACTTC.